This TCR beta chain comes out of a study of cytomegalovirus exposure and HLA in healthy donors. Germline V gives CDR1 LGHNA, CDR2 YSLEER. The CDR3 contains 13 residues. V was clipped by 2 bases and J by 5 bases, with 6 bases between them. This clone came up a few times. Antigen specificity is unknown. The PCR was carried out with 60 Vbeta primers and 13 Jbeta primers. Sequencing was performed with immunoSEQ multiplex PCR; in TCRdb, only in-frame clones are kept and a portion is missing. The repertoire includes 120,000 or so clones, about 80% of them detected once, and approximately 3.8% sits in the top ten. Study-level points and caveats: Analysis was carried out at a later point, and it linked a missense DCLRE1C variant to TCR beta V- and J-gene trimming. Later work found that TCR association rates differed between HLA loci; DRB1 had the most and HLA-C the fewest. According to an earlier analysis, most TCR beta V segments yielded productive rearrangements about 87% or about 30% of the time.

What was sequenced was PBMCs. This rearrangement joins TRBV4-3 to TRBJ2-2, with a tentative D call TRBD1 (5 bases). This clonotype was sampled from a woman in her thirties or forties in good health and CMV-seropositive. CDR3 in DNA: TGCGCCAGCAGCCAAAGACAGACCGGGGAGCTGTTTTTT. Its translation is CASSQRQTGELFF.